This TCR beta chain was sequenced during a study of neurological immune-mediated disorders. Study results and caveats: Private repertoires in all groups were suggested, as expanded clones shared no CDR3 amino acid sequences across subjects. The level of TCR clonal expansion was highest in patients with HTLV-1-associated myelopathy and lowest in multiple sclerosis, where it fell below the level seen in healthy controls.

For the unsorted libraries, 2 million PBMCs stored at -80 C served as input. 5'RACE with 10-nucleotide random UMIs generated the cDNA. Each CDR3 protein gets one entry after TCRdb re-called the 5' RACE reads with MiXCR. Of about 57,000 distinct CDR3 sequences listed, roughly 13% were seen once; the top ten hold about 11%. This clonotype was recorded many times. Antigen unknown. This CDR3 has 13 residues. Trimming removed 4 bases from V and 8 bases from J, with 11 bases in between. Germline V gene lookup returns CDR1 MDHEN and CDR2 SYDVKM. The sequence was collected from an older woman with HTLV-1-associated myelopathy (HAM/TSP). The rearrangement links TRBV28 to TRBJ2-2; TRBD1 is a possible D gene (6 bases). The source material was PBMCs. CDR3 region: CASSSTGLGELFF. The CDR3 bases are TGTGCCAGCAGTTCCACAGGGTTAGGGGAGCTGTTTTTT.